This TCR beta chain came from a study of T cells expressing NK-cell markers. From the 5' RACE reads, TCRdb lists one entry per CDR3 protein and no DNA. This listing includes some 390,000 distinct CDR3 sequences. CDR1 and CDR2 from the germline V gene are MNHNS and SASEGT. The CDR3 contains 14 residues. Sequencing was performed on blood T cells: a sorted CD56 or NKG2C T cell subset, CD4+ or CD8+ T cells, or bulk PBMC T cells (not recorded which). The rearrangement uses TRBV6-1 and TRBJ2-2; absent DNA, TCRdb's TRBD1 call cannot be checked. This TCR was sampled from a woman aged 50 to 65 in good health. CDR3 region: CASRGEWGTGELFF.